Described below is a single T cell receptor (beta chain) sequence and its context. The antigen is undetermined. CDR3 length equals 13 residues. With V trimmed by 2 bases and J by 8 bases, 7 bases remained unmatched. Looked up from germline, CDR1 is SQVTM and CDR2 is ANQGSEA. This sample was included in a study of OX40 agonist ivuxolimab in advanced cancers. Study as a whole: Hepatocellular carcinoma, melanoma, renal cell or head and neck cancer was diagnosed in the dose-escalation patients. A partial response was reached by three patients: one with hepatocellular carcinoma and two with cutaneous melanoma. Study-wide results and limits: Clonal expansion from baseline to week 6 occurred in both CD4+ and CD8+ T cells.

Produced via immunoSEQ multiplex PCR; TCRdb's table is partial and in-frame only. The repertoire holds about 83,000 clones, around 90% seen once, with under 8.5% in the top ten. The sequence derives from an adult with an advanced solid tumor such as melanoma, head and neck, liver or kidney cancer. The rearrangement links TRBV29-1 to TRBJ1-2, with 8 bases that match TRBD1. The material was CD4+ or CD8+ T cells sorted from blood, obtained in a trial of the OX40 agonist ivuxolimab. CDR3 protein: CSVERRAGGGYTF. The CDR3 bases are TGCAGCGTTGAAAGAAGGGCAGGGGGCGGCTACACCTTC.